Listed below are T cell receptor beta chains from one sample, sequenced in a study of blood T cell repertoires in COVID-19. Produced via immunoSEQ multiplex PCR; TCRdb's table is partial and in-frame only. The data hold roughly 380,000 clones, with almost 90% observed a single time. Sequencing was carried out using PBMCs or T cells enriched from blood (not recorded which). Source of these receptors: a woman in her thirties who had been exposed to COVID-19. Both conserved end residues are part of each CDR3. Each record gives: J gene, V gene, D gene, CDR3 protein. A D gene is named only where the DNA matches it firmly.

TRBJ2-5 | TRBV4-2 | TRBD2 | CASSQRAEGLPGTQYF
TRBJ1-5 | TRBV19 | NA | CASNALTGNQPQHF
TRBJ2-1 | TRBV6-5 | TRBD2 | CASSYSGGLAGDEQFF
TRBJ2-5 | TRBV5-1 | NA | CASSSGGGAGETQYF
TRBJ1-5 | TRBV19 | NA | CASSIDLGGQPQHF
TRBJ2-7 | TRBV6-5 | NA | CASSYSFNRAYEQYF
TRBJ1-5 | TRBV29-1 | NA | CSVGGPGQPQHF
TRBJ2-1 | TRBV7-3 | NA | CASNPPSAYEQFF
TRBJ1-2 | TRBV12-3/TRBV12-4 | TRBD1 | CASSLENRGGYTF
TRBJ2-2 | TRBV27 | TRBD1 | CASSETGGPGELFF
TRBJ1-2 | TRBV24-1 | NA | CATSSQGYGYTF
TRBJ1-2 | TRBV13 | NA | CASSLAGRMRGYTF
TRBJ2-2 | TRBV5-1 | NA | CASSEQGRELFF
TRBJ1-3 | TRBV6-5 | TRBD1 | CASQGEPSGNTIYF
TRBJ1-2 | TRBV30 | NA | CARWLGGDYGYTF
TRBJ1-4 | TRBV9 | TRBD1 | CASSLRTGTNEKLFF
TRBJ2-7 | TRBV11-2 | TRBD1 | CASSPRGPGEQYF
TRBJ1-5 | TRBV27 | TRBD1 | CASRPDRGWQPQHF
TRBJ1-2 | TRBV28 | NA | CASSQLIYGYTF
TRBJ1-6 | TRBV27 | TRBD1 | CASSFPRTGNNSPLHF
TRBJ2-5 | TRBV11-2 | TRBD1 | CASSLGQGRRRKETQYF
TRBJ2-3 | TRBV10-1 | TRBD1 | CASSEVPGGPSSTQYF
TRBJ2-1 | TRBV19 | NA | CASTLGTSLLLGNEQFF
TRBJ2-5 | TRBV6-5 | TRBD1 | CASRSQGAQGETQYF
TRBJ2-3 | TRBV6-5 | NA | CASSSHYAEGADTQYF
TRBJ1-4 | TRBV5-1 | NA | CASSYSLSQNHNEKLFF
TRBJ1-2 | TRBV28 | TRBD1 | CASSTSGTGVSQGYTF
TRBJ1-6 | TRBV11-2 | NA | CASSFEATNSPLHF
TRBJ2-5 | TRBV6-5 | NA | CASSYESGVIETQYF
TRBJ1-6 | TRBV7-8 | NA | CASSLGGTIDSPLHF
TRBJ2-1 | TRBV28 | NA | CASSLLGLNNEQFF
TRBJ2-2 | TRBV23-1 | NA | CASSQSKEENTGELFF
TRBJ1-2 | TRBV12-3/TRBV12-4 | TRBD1 | CASSAGTGSGYTF
TRBJ2-1 | TRBV4-1 | TRBD1 | CASSQDKGQGGIDEQFF
TRBJ1-1 | TRBV28 | TRBD1 | CASSSETTGYGAFF
TRBJ2-4 | TRBV28 | TRBD1 | CASSPTDRKNIQYF
TRBJ2-7 | TRBV3-1/TRBV3-2 | TRBD2 | CASSQASGYYEQYF
TRBJ2-7 | TRBV11-3 | NA | CASSRSVGTSSYEQYF
TRBJ1-1 | TRBV19 | NA | CASSPIGGEAFF
TRBJ2-7 | TRBV19 | TRBD1 | CATSSGTGDYEQYF
TRBJ1-6 | TRBV18 | NA | CASSRESSPLHF
TRBJ2-2 | TRBV19 | TRBD2 | CASTLRGLAGLRNTGELFF
TRBJ1-1 | TRBV6-4 | NA | CASSAKTHRRAEAFF
TRBJ2-2 | TRBV5-1 | TRBD2 | CASSPEWLAGTGELFF
TRBJ1-1 | TRBV3-1/TRBV3-2 | TRBD1 | CASSPGTGGSTEAFF
TRBJ1-4 | TRBV30 | TRBD1 | CAWSLGQGALANEKLFF
TRBJ1-2 | TRBV7-2 | NA | CASSQLTPDYGYTF